Presented here are 11 T cell receptor beta chains from one specimen sequenced in a study of regulatory T cells in long-lasting Graves disease. Combining iRepertoire HTBI primers with Arm-PCR of CDR3 regions, the authors built TCR beta libraries. TCRdb ran MiXCR on the multiplex PCR reads and lists one entry per CDR3 protein. The repertoire holds 400,000 to 500,000 distinct CDR3 sequences, with roughly 15% as singletons. Documented time point: newly diagnosed GD, antithyroid drugs for less than 3 months. RNA extracted from PBMCs served as the sequencing template. These data were also filed under a second study, of T cells in Graves' hyperthyroidism and ophthalmopathy.

The source material was peripheral blood mononuclear cells (PBMCs), sampled at new diagnosis, from a patient treated with antithyroid drugs. These receptors originate from a woman in her twenties or thirties with Graves disease.

Points on this clonotype: A read error is possible here, since a much larger clone lies one base away. Lacking the conserved final phenylalanine or tryptophan, this CDR3 likely reflects a read error. V and J are TRBV6-1 and TRBJ1-1; maybe TRBD1 (6 bases). The CDR3 loop spans 14 amino acids. Germline V gene data show CDR1 as MNHNS and CDR2 as SASEGT. The ends were cut back, 8 bases at V and 1 base at J, with 14 bases in the middle. The CDR3 region has the DNA TGTGCCAGCGGAAAACAGGGTGGGAACACTGAAGCTTTCCTT. Encoded protein: CASGKQGGNTEAFL.

There are a few counts of this clonotype. The rearrangement links TRBV5-1 to TRBJ1-3; a weak D match, TRBD1 (5 bases). V was trimmed by 0 bases and J by 1 base, leaving 8 bases between them. CDR3 length: 15 residues. The germline gives CDR1 SGHRS, CDR2 YFSETQ. The CDR3 DNA reads as TGCGCCAGCAGCTTGGGGGGCTTATCTGGAAACACCATATATTTT. Translated: CASSLGGLSGNTIYF.

This clonotype was counted at least ten times. The chain joins TRBV7-2 to TRBJ2-5; 9 bases align to TRBD2. The CDR3 runs to 15 residues. Looked up from germline, CDR1 is SGHTA and CDR2 is FQGNSA. The trim removed 4 bases at V and 5 bases at J, leaving 8 bases unmatched. The CDR3 spells CASSWGAGGLETQYF. The CDR3 DNA reads TGTGCCAGCAGCTGGGGAGCGGGAGGTTTGGAGACCCAGTACTTC. The full variable domain, completed using reference TRBV7-2 and TRBJ2-5, is GAGVSQSPSNKVTEKGKDVELRCDPISGHTALYWYRQSLGQGLEFLIYFQGNSAPDKSGLPSDRFSAERTGGSVSTLTIQRTQQEDSAVYLCASSWGAGGLETQYFGPGTRLLVL.

This clonotype occurred a few times. The germline gene is not matched at one end of the junction; a read error may be the cause. The chain links TRBV5-1 to TRBJ2-2; possible D gene TRBD2, 6 bases. The CDR3 length is 14 residues. Germline V CDR1 and CDR2: SGHRS, YFSETQ. CDR3 DNA sequence: TGCGCCAGCAGGTTGGCGGGACGAACCGGGGAGCTGTTTTTT. Protein sequence: CASRLAGRTGELFF.

This clonotype was seen repeatedly, ten times or more. The rearrangement links TRBV20-1 to TRBJ2-7; 9 positions agree with TRBD2. Germline CDR1 and CDR2: DFQATT and SNEGSKA (reference sequence). The CDR3 totals 13 residues. J lost 3 bases, V lost 3 bases, and 3 bases had no gene match. CDR3 sequence (DNA): TGCAGTGCTAGTGCGCGGGAGGGCTACGAGCAGTACTTC. Translating it yields CSASAREGYEQYF.

This clonotype came up many times. The chain recombines TRBV2 with TRBJ2-5; 11 bases are shared with TRBD2. J was trimmed by 1 base and V by 10 bases; bases with no gene match: 2. This CDR3 comprises 13 residues. Germline CDR1 and CDR2: SNHLY and FYNNEI. CDR3 loop: CAITSGSQETQYF. The CDR3 bases are TGTGCCATAACTAGCGGGAGCCAAGAGACCCAGTACTTC.

The V and J genes are TRBV30 and TRBJ2-7, with D perhaps given as TRBD1 or TRBD2 (6 bases each). Trimming cost V 2 bases and J 6 bases, with 20 bases left between them. From germline, CDR1 is GTSNPN and CDR2 SVGIG (reference sequence). CDR3 size: 15 residues. The CDR3 is CAWSNRWGAGFEQYF. The CDR3 DNA reads as TGTGCCTGGAGTAACCGGTGGGGGGCGGGGTTCGAGCAGTACTTC.

This clonotype was recorded at least ten times. The gene calls are TRBV9 and TRBJ2-7, with 7 bases lining up with TRBD1. The CDR3 spans 14 residues. CDR1 and CDR2 from the germline V gene are SGDLS and YYNGEE. Trimming cost V 3 bases and J 1 base; bases outside gene matches: 4. The CDR3 region has the DNA TGTGCCAGCAGCGGGGGACAGTCTTCCTACGAGCAGTACTTC. It translates to CASSGGQSSYEQYF.

The chain employs TRBV11-1 and TRBJ1-1, with TRBD1 identical over 7 bases. Germline CDR1 reads SGHAT; CDR2 reads FQDESV (reference sequence). The CDR3 is 15 residues long. V lost 1 base, J lost 1 base, and 3 bases stayed unmatched. The CDR3 is CASSLGGGANTEAFF. CDR3 in DNA: TGTGCCAGCAGCTTAGGAGGGGGCGCGAACACTGAAGCTTTCTTT.

This clonotype was seen only once. The chain uses TRBV20-1 and TRBJ1-5; tentative D call: TRBD1 (5 bases). Germline-derived CDR1 and CDR2 are DFQATT and SNEGSKA (reference sequence). The V end lost 1 base, the J end lost 2 bases, and 24 bases lay between the germline ends. The CDR3 runs 19 residues. In DNA form, the CDR3 reads TGCAGTGCTAGAGCTCGAGGGGAACTAGCGGGAGTGGGCAATCAGCCCCAGCATTTT. The encoded protein is CSARARGELAGVGNQPQHF.

This clonotype showed up many times. The chain recombines TRBV28 with TRBJ1-4; D is uncertain. This CDR3 comprises 13 residues. Germline CDR1 reads MDHEN; CDR2 reads SYDVKM. V was pared by 9 bases and J by 3 bases, with 11 bases between. CDR3 amino acids: CARIQVSNEKLFF. CDR3 coding DNA: TGTGCCAGGATCCAGGTCTCTAATGAAAAACTGTTTTTT.